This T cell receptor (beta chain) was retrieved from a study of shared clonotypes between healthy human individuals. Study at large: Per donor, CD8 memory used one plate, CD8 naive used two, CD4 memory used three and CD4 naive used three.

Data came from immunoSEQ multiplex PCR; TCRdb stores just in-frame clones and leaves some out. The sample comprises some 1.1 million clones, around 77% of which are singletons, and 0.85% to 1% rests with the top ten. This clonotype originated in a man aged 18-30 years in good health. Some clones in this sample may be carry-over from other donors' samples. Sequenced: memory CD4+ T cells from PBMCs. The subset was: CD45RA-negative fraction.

In nucleotides, the CDR3 is TGTGCCAGCAGCTTGATTACTAGCGGGAGTGTCCACGAGCAGTACTTC. This sequence encodes CASSLITSGSVHEQYF. This chain joins TRBV5-6 and TRBJ2-7; 11 bases map to TRBD2. This CDR3 contains 16 residues. CDR1 and CDR2 from the germline V gene are SGHDT and YYEEEE. V lost 1 base and J lost 5; bases outside the gene matches: 8.